The sequence of this TCR beta chain was determined in a study of shared clonotypes between healthy human individuals. The CDR3 loop spans 11 amino acids. In germline, CDR1 is MDHEN, CDR2 SYDVKM. At the deep level, the assay was run. Assay: immunoSEQ multiplex PCR; the TCRdb copy retains only in-frame clones and omits some. The sample includes fewer than 3 million clones, 85% to 95% of them seen just once. The source material was naive CD4+ T cells from PBMCs. This sample's subset: CD45RA+ positively selected. The clonotype comes from a man aged 18 to 29 in good health. Some clones in this sample may be carry-over from other donors' samples. The chain joins TRBV28 to TRBJ2-5, with no clear D. The DNA matches TRBJ2-7 better at its end, which makes the J call doubtful. The chain's CDR3 is CASSLEYEQYF. CDR3 sequence (DNA): TGTGCCAGCAGTTTGGAGTACGAGCAGTACTTC.